The 14 T cell receptor beta chains reported below all come from one sample, sequenced in a study of cytomegalovirus exposure and HLA in healthy donors. The PCR used 60 Vbeta and 13 Jbeta primers. The table came from immunoSEQ multiplex PCR; TCRdb's copy has only in-frame clones and leaves some out. The sample carries around 170,000 clones, around 80% recorded once. Source material: PBMCs. These receptors were taken from a male donor in good health and CMV-seronegative.

This clone turned up a few times. CDR3 DNA sequence: TGTGCCAGCAGTTTGGACGGAGGTCCCTATGGCTACACCTTC. This gives the protein CASSLDGGPYGYTF. The V gene is TRBV6-6, the J gene TRBJ1-2; D not resolved. The V end was cut by 4 bases, the J end by 4 bases, with 13 bases between. The germline CDR1 and CDR2 sequences are MNHNY and SVGAGI (reference sequence). The CDR3 covers 14 residues.

This clone turned up a few times. The chain links TRBV6-1 to TRBJ1-2, with D unresolved. The CDR3 covers 12 residues. The V gene's germline CDR1 is MNHNS and CDR2 SASEGT. V was pared by 10 bases and J by 7 bases, with 16 bases between. Written as DNA, the CDR3 is TGTGCCACCACTCCCCAGGTCGGTGGCTACACCTTC. Translating gives CATTPQVGGYTF.

The rearrangement uses TRBV9 and TRBJ2-5; 7 nucleotides match TRBD1. J was trimmed by 2 bases and V by 3 bases; bases with no gene match: 4. The CDR3 consists of 14 residues. CDR1 SGDLS and CDR2 YYNGEE come from the germline V gene. CDR3 in DNA: TGTGCCAGCAGCGCCCGGACAGGACAAGAGACCCAGTACTTC. Amino acids: CASSARTGQETQYF.

The gene calls are TRBV2 and TRBJ1-2; 7 nucleotides align to TRBD1. Per germline, CDR1 SNHLY and CDR2 FYNNEI. This CDR3 is 14 amino acids long. The junction had 7 bases not matched to a gene; V was cut back by 7 bases and J by 2 bases. The CDR3 reads CASIPETGNYGYTF. CDR3 nucleotide sequence: TGTGCCAGCATCCCCGAGACAGGGAACTATGGCTACACCTTC.

The V call is TRBV7-9, the J call TRBJ2-5; TRBD2 might be the D (5 bases). V lost 5 bases and J 5 bases, leaving 9 bases between the germline ends. Germline V CDR1 and CDR2: SEHNR, FQNEAQ (reference sequence). CDR3 size: 12 residues. CDR3 amino acids: CASSRTGETQYF. The CDR3 region has the DNA TGTGCCAGCAGCCGGACGGGGGAGACCCAGTACTTC.

This clone was seen only a few times. The J gene is TRBJ1-5, the V gene TRBV6-6, with D perhaps TRBD1 (5 bases). The ends were cut back, 7 bases at V and 7 bases at J, with 20 bases in the middle. Per germline, CDR1 MNHNY and CDR2 SVGAGI (reference sequence). CDR3 size: 15 residues. Here the CDR3 reads CASKGRFTVIQPQHF. The CDR3 coding sequence is TGTGCCAGCAAGGGGCGGTTTACCGTAATCCAGCCCCAGCATTTT.

This chain connects TRBV28 to TRBJ2-3; D possibly corresponds to TRBD2 (6 bases). This CDR3 spans 14 amino acids. Germline V gene lookup returns CDR1 MDHEN and CDR2 SYDVKM. Trimming pared 7 bases from V and 1 base from J, leaving 12 bases between. CDR3 region: CASTDWGGTDTQYF. CDR3 coding DNA: TGTGCCAGCACCGACTGGGGGGGCACAGATACGCAGTATTTT.

The J gene is TRBJ2-4, the V gene TRBV19, with 7 bases matching TRBD1. CDR1 is LNHDA and CDR2 is SQIVND in the germline V gene (reference sequence). The CDR3 is 14 amino acids. With V trimmed by 6 bases and J by 0 bases, 2 bases remained unmatched. CDR3 nucleotide sequence: TGTGCCAGTAGGGACAGGCTAGCCAAAAACATTCAGTACTTC. The encoded protein is CASRDRLAKNIQYF.

The V gene is TRBV2, the J gene TRBJ2-4, with D possibly matching TRBD1 (5 bases). Trimming took 7 bases from V and 0 from J, leaving 16 bases between them. Germline CDR1 SNHLY, CDR2 FYNNEI. The CDR3 contains 16 residues. For the CDR3, the DNA is TGTGCCAGCAAGGTCAGGGTTCGGCTAGCCAAAAACATTCAGTACTTC. This sequence encodes CASKVRVRLAKNIQYF.

This chain uses TRBV5-4 with TRBJ2-3, with 8 bases lining up with TRBD2. The CDR3 runs to 15 residues. Germline V gene lookup returns CDR1 SGHNT and CDR2 YYREEE (reference sequence). J lost 1 base, V lost 3 bases, and 4 bases had no gene match. The chain's CDR3 is CASSSGGAGTDTQYF. The CDR3 nucleotides are TGTGCCAGCAGCTCCGGGGGGGCCGGCACAGATACGCAGTATTTT.

The chain links TRBV30 to TRBJ2-2; D remains ambiguous. Trimming pared 2 bases from V and 3 bases from J, leaving 13 bases between. The germline V gene has CDR1 GTSNPN and CDR2 SVGIG (reference sequence). The CDR3 is 15 residues long. The CDR3 sequence: CAWSFQERDTGELFF. CDR3 in DNA: TGTGCCTGGAGTTTTCAGGAAAGAGACACCGGGGAGCTGTTTTTT. Full variable domain (outside the CDR3, taken from reference TRBV30 and TRBJ2-2): SQTIHQWPATLVQPVGSPLSLECTVEGTSNPNLYWYRQAAGRGLQLLFYSVGIGQISSEVPQNLSASRPQDRQFILSSKKLLLSDSGFYLCAWSFQERDTGELFFGEGSRLTVL.

The rearrangement uses TRBV5-1 and TRBJ2-5; possible D gene TRBD2, 6 bases. This CDR3 spans 14 amino acids. Germline V gene sequence: CDR1 SGHRS, CDR2 YFSETQ. The V end was cut by 4 bases, the J end by 4 bases, with 14 bases between. CDR3 in amino acids: CASSTRGGAETQYF. CDR3 nucleotides: TGCGCCAGCAGCACCCGAGGAGGGGCAGAGACCCAGTACTTC.

The gene calls are TRBV5-1 and TRBJ1-2, with 7 positions matching TRBD1. V trimming: 4 bases; J trimming: 0 bases; junction bases outside the gene matches: 3. CDR3 size: 14 residues. Germline V gene sequence: CDR1 SGHRS, CDR2 YFSETQ. CDR3 bases: TGCGCCAGCAGCAGGGACAGCGCTAACTATGGCTACACCTTC. Protein product: CASSRDSANYGYTF.

This clone was picked up a small number of times. The chain has TRBV6-4 and TRBJ2-7, with TRBD1 matching over 9 bases. Trimming removed 7 bases from V and 3 bases from J; junction bases left unmatched: 4. CDR1 is MRHNA and CDR2 is SNTAGT in the germline V gene. CDR3 length equals 13 residues. In DNA form, the CDR3 reads TGTGCCAGCATCACAGGGGGCCTCTACGAGCAGTACTTC. Translating gives CASITGGLYEQYF.